This T cell receptor beta chain came from a study of T-cell memory formation after mild COVID-19. Sample barcodes and UMIs were carried by the TCR alpha and TCR beta cDNA libraries that 5'RACE generated with constant-segment primers. TCRdb itself ran the 5' RACE reads through MiXCR, one entry per CDR3 protein. The data contain more than 300,000 distinct CDR3 sequences, 14% of them seen just once; the ten biggest clones take up 21%. On this clonotype itself: The antigen is undetermined.

Germline trimming cut 6 bases from V and 0 bases from J; bases unmatched to any gene: 8. This CDR3 spans 16 amino acids. Regarding the study as a whole: CD4+ contracting clones lay mainly in CM and EM, CD8+ ones in EMRA. That cross-reactive memory joined was suggested by some responding clones appearing in pre-infection memory. Day 15 to 85 contracting clones showed balanced CD4/CD8; later expanders leaned CD4+.

The sequenced sample consisted of PBMCs or a T cell subset sorted from them (not recorded which). This chain joins TRBV12-3 or TRBV12-4 and TRBJ1-5; 7 bases are shared with TRBD1. This receptor was obtained from a man between 18 and 35 years old who had mild COVID-19 (a few samples of this study predate the infection). Cell type and time point are not known. CDR3 sequence: CASSRQGTISNQPQHF. CDR3 DNA sequence: TGTGCCAGCAGCCGACAGGGAACTATTAGCAATCAGCCCCAGCATTTT.